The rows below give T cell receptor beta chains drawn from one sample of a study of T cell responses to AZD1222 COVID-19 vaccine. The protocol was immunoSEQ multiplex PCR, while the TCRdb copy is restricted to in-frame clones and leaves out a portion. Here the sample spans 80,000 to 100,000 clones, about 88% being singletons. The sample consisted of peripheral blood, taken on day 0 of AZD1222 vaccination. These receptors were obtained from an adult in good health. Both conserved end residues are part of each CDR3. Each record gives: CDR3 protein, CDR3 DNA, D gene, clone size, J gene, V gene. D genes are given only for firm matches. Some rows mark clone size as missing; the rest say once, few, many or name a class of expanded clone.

CASSRTLGTAWQYF | TGTGCCAGCTCACGGACCTTAGGGACGGCTTGGCAGTACTTC | - | once | TRBJ2-7 | TRBV18
CASSVPPNRGLDTEAFF | TGTGCCAGCAGCGTCCCCCCGAATAGGGGGCTGGACACTGAAGCTTTCTTT | TRBD1 | once | TRBJ1-1 | TRBV9
CASSLGQLFSGNTIYF | TGTGCCAGCAGTCTCGGACAGCTATTCTCTGGAAACACCATATATTTT | - | - | TRBJ1-3 | TRBV6-8
CASSFPTGGQETQYF | TGTGCCAGCAGCTTTCCCACAGGGGGACAAGAGACCCAGTACTTC | TRBD1 | - | TRBJ2-5 | TRBV5-5
CASTRTGGYEQYF | TGCGCCAGCACCAGGACAGGGGGCTACGAGCAGTACTTC | TRBD1 | - | TRBJ2-7 | TRBV5-1
CASSPGTPNQPQHF | TGCGCCAGCAGCCCCGGGACACCGAATCAGCCCCAGCATTTT | - | - | TRBJ1-5 | TRBV5-1
CASSIGLPASYEQYF | TGTGCCAGCAGCATCGGGCTCCCAGCCTCCTACGAGCAGTACTTC | - | - | TRBJ2-7 | TRBV9
CASRPPGQGGSGYTF | TGTGCCAGCAGACCTCCGGGACAGGGGGGAAGTGGCTACACCTTC | TRBD1 | - | TRBJ1-2 | TRBV6-5
CATSSLQGAKGYEQYF | TGTGCCACCAGCAGTCTACAGGGGGCTAAGGGATACGAGCAGTACTTC | TRBD1 | - | TRBJ2-7 | TRBV15
CASSLVKTDRVTNYGYTF | TGTGCCAGCAGCTTAGTGAAAACCGACAGGGTCACTAACTATGGCTACACCTTC | TRBD1 | few | TRBJ1-2 | TRBV7-2
CASRRDTYEQYF | TGTGCCAGCAGGAGGGACACCTACGAGCAGTACTTC | - | - | TRBJ2-7 | TRBV2
CASQHSGNTIYF | TGTGCCTCCCAGCACTCTGGAAACACCATATATTTT | - | - | TRBJ1-3 | TRBV30
CASRRTDGHYEQYF | TGCGCCAGCCGCCGGACAGACGGCCACTACGAGCAGTACTTC | - | - | TRBJ2-7 | TRBV5-1
CASKRTGERYEQYF | TGTGCCAGTAAGCGAACAGGGGAGCGGTACGAGCAGTACTTC | TRBD1 | - | TRBJ2-7 | TRBV19
CASSLTYRLRGRNQPQHF | TGTGCCAGCAGCTTAACGTACCGGCTCAGGGGTCGCAATCAGCCCCAGCATTTT | - | - | TRBJ1-5 | TRBV11-3
CAWTGPGGETQYF | TGTGCCTGGACGGGACCCGGCGGGGAGACCCAGTACTTC | - | - | TRBJ2-5 | TRBV30
CASSSHNPRTGSEQYF | TGTGCCAGCAGCTCCCACAACCCAAGGACAGGGTCCGAGCAGTACTTC | TRBD1 | few | TRBJ2-7 | TRBV7-2
CASSQDKSRLQETQYF | TGTGCCAGCAGCCAAGATAAGTCTAGACTACAAGAGACCCAGTACTTC | - | - | TRBJ2-5 | TRBV3-1/TRBV3-2
CAISETGEGYTF | TGTGCCATCAGCGAGACAGGGGAAGGCTACACCTTC | TRBD1 | - | TRBJ1-2 | TRBV10-3
CASSLSFSGDSYNEQFF | TGTGCCAGCAGCTTATCCTTTAGCGGGGATTCCTACAATGAGCAGTTCTTC | TRBD2 | - | TRBJ2-1 | TRBV7-3
CASSKIFRVVETQYF | TGTGCCAGCAGCAAAATCTTCAGGGTGGTGGAGACCCAGTACTTC | - | - | TRBJ2-5 | TRBV21-1
CASSFGGIRIHEQYF | TGCGCCAGCAGCTTTGGGGGAATTAGGATCCACGAGCAGTACTTC | - | - | TRBJ2-7 | TRBV5-1
CASSDGSGNTIYF | TGTGCCAGCAGCGACGGTTCTGGAAACACCATATATTTT | - | - | TRBJ1-3 | TRBV6-5
CASKKLGRGGTEAFF | TGTGCCTCTAAAAAACTCGGACGGGGAGGCACTGAAGCTTTCTTT | - | few | TRBJ1-1 | TRBV30
CASSLVGDTQYF | TGTGCCAGCAGCTTAGTCGGAGATACGCAGTATTTT | - | - | TRBJ2-3 | TRBV11-2
CASSLGIGDYGYTF | TGTGCCAGCAGCTTAGGCATTGGGGACTATGGCTACACCTTC | - | - | TRBJ1-2 | TRBV7-2
CASSLISYSNQPQHF | TGTGCCAGCAGTTTAATCTCCTATAGCAATCAGCCCCAGCATTTT | - | - | TRBJ1-5 | TRBV28
CATSAEGTYEQYF | TGTGCCACCAGTGCTGAGGGGACCTACGAGCAGTACTTC | - | - | TRBJ2-7 | TRBV24-1
CASSSGTSSYNEQFF | TGCGCCAGCAGCTCCGGGACAAGCTCCTACAATGAGCAGTTCTTC | - | - | TRBJ2-1 | TRBV10-1
CASSFGGQETQYF | TGCGCCAGCAGCTTTGGGGGCCAAGAGACCCAGTACTTC | - | - | TRBJ2-5 | TRBV5-1
CASSGGDRANYGYTF | TGTGCCAGCAGCGGCGGGGACAGAGCTAACTATGGCTACACCTTC | TRBD1 | - | TRBJ1-2 | TRBV25-1
CASSDRRSLLMYGYTF | TGTGCCAGCAGCGACAGGCGGTCCCTATTGATGTATGGCTACACCTTC | - | - | TRBJ1-2 | TRBV6-6
CASSYRELAKNIQYF | TGCGCCAGCAGTTACAGGGAGCTAGCCAAAAACATTCAGTACTTC | - | - | TRBJ2-4 | TRBV10-1
CASSRGGSGDTDTQYF | TGTGCCAGTAGTAGGGGAGGTAGCGGGGATACAGATACGCAGTATTTT | TRBD2 | - | TRBJ2-3 | TRBV19
CASSPNADASWQYF | TGTGCCAGCAGTCCCAACGCGGACGCAAGTTGGCAGTACTTC | - | - | TRBJ2-7 | TRBV6-5
CASSLIQGPSEQYF | TGTGCCAGCAGCTTGATACAGGGACCTAGCGAGCAGTACTTC | - | - | TRBJ2-7 | TRBV7-9
CASIGRAYEQYF | TGTGCCAGCATAGGACGGGCCTACGAGCAGTACTTC | - | once | TRBJ2-7 | TRBV28
CASSSGQGAQLFF | TGTGCCAGCAGTTCTGGACAGGGGGCCCAACTGTTTTTT | TRBD1 | - | TRBJ1-4 | TRBV6-5
CASNGGDVADTQYF | TGTGCCAGCAACGGCGGGGATGTGGCAGATACGCAGTATTTT | - | - | TRBJ2-3 | TRBV2